These 11 T cell receptor beta chains were all obtained from the same sample, sequenced in a study of blood T cell repertoires in COVID-19 (dated by TCRdb to 2019 to 2021). The library was obtained by the immunoSEQ multiplex PCR assay. Entries here come from immuneACCESS through TCRdb and include only in-frame sequences with V and J called. Some clones fail to appear in such tables; in the studies checked, an unresolved V gene covers under half of the shortfall, and the cause of the remainder is unknown. The sample has tens of thousands of clones on record, just under 85% of them singletons. Under 30% of the sample lies in the top ten. The material sequenced was peripheral blood. Every receptor here comes from a human donor with acute or convalescent COVID-19. The donor label of this sample is uncertain.

This clone appeared a single time. The genes are TRBV27 and TRBJ2-5; 7 bases line up with TRBD2. The trim removed 3 bases at V and 5 bases at J, leaving 12 bases unmatched. Germline V gene lookup returns CDR1 MNHEY and CDR2 SMNVEV (reference sequence). CDR3 length equals 16 residues. CDR3 amino acids: CASSFSSGDVRETQYF. The CDR3 bases are TGTGCCAGCAGTTTCTCTAGCGGAGATGTTCGGGAGACCCAGTACTTC.

This chain uses TRBV28 with TRBJ2-1, with D possibly being TRBD1 (6 bases). V was pared by 3 bases and J by 8 bases, with 17 bases between. CDR3 length equals 15 residues. CDR1 MDHEN and CDR2 SYDVKM come from the germline V gene. The CDR3 DNA reads TGTGCCAGCAGTTTGGAGGACAGCCGGGCCCATGAGCAGTTCTTC. It codes for CASSLEDSRAHEQFF.

The V and J genes are TRBV3-1 (or the pseudogene TRBV3-2) and TRBJ1-2; D is possibly TRBD1 (5 bases). Germline CDR1 is LGHDT and CDR2 is YNNKEL (reference sequence). This CDR3 contains 12 residues. Trimming pared 4 bases from V and 8 bases from J, leaving 11 bases between. The CDR3 DNA reads TGTGCCAGCAGCCCTCGGGGGGGAGGCTACACCTTC. Its protein is CASSPRGGGYTF.

V usage is TRBV5-1 and J usage is TRBJ1-1; a possible D gene is TRBD1 (5 bases). Trimming took off 7 bases at V and 6 bases at J, with 19 bases between the two ends. Germline loops: CDR1 SGHRS, CDR2 YFSETQ. The CDR3 length is 14 residues. The CDR3 protein is CASSGPPRGAEAFF. The DNA for the CDR3 is TGCGCCAGCTCGGGTCCTCCCCGGGGGGCTGAAGCTTTCTTT. Based on the CDR3 plus reference TRBV5-1 and TRBJ1-1, the full variable domain is KAGVTQTPRYLIKTRGQQVTLSCSPISGHRSVSWYQQTPGQGLQFLFEYFSETQRNKGNFPGRFSGRQFSNSRSEMNVSTLELGDSALYLCASSGPPRGAEAFFGQGTRLTVV.

Only a few counts were recorded for this clone. The chain has TRBV10-3 and TRBJ2-2, with D possibly matching TRBD1 (6 bases). V was trimmed by 2 bases and J by 9 bases, leaving 13 bases between them. Germline V gene data show CDR1 as ENHRY and CDR2 as SYGVKD. The CDR3 runs 14 residues. The CDR3 loop is CAISEADRPRELFF. The CDR3 nucleotides are TGTGCCATCAGTGAGGCGGACAGACCTCGGGAGCTGTTTTTT.

V is TRBV9 and J is TRBJ1-2; 8 positions agree with TRBD1. The CDR3 extends over 14 amino acids. V gave up 0 bases and J gave up 8 bases; unmatched junction bases: 6. Germline V CDR1 and CDR2: SGDLS, YYNGEE. The CDR3 loop reads CASSVDPGGDGYTF. The CDR3 nucleotides read TGTGCCAGCAGCGTAGACCCAGGGGGCGACGGCTACACCTTC.

This clone was counted a single time. The V gene is TRBV27, the J gene TRBJ1-1; no definite D call. The CDR3 is made up of 17 amino acids. In germline, CDR1 is MNHEY, CDR2 SMNVEV (reference sequence). Trimming took 2 bases from V and 0 from J, leaving 16 bases between them. The CDR3 DNA follows: TGTGCCAGCAGTTTACGGGGAAGGACGGTTTTGAACACTGAAGCTTTCTTT. Its protein is CASSLRGRTVLNTEAFF.

This clone was observed once. The V and J genes are TRBV27 and TRBJ2-7, with TRBD1 identical over 12 bases. Germline CDR1 MNHEY, CDR2 SMNVEV (reference sequence). The ends lost 7 bases at V and 6 bases at J; junction bases unmatched: 13. The CDR3 consists of 16 residues. CDR3 coding DNA: TGTGCCAGCATCCCGCCGGGACAGGGGGCTCACGGCGAGCAGTACTTC. Translating it yields CASIPPGQGAHGEQYF.

V gene TRBV5-1 combines with J gene TRBJ2-5; 12 nucleotides match TRBD2. The germline CDR1 and CDR2 sequences are SGHRS and YFSETQ. Germline trimming cut 0 bases from V and 5 bases from J; bases unmatched to any gene: 2. CDR3 length: 15 amino acids. The CDR3 sequence is CASSLGTSGVETQYF. For the CDR3, the DNA is TGCGCCAGCAGCTTGGGGACTAGCGGGGTGGAGACCCAGTACTTC.

The chain combines TRBV15 with TRBJ2-1; TRBD2 matches at 7 bases. The CDR3 is made up of 15 amino acids. J was trimmed by 7 bases and V by 5 bases; bases with no gene match: 11. The V gene's germline CDR1 is LNHNV and CDR2 YYDKDF (reference sequence). This CDR3 reads CATSGGRAPGNEQFF. CDR3 in DNA: TGTGCCACCAGCGGAGGGAGGGCCCCGGGTAATGAGCAGTTCTTC. The full variable domain, in which reference TRBV15 and TRBJ2-1 provide the parts outside the CDR3, is DAMVIQNPRYQVTQFGKPVTLSCSQTLNHNVMYWYQQKSSQAPKLLFHYYDKDFNNEADTPDNFQSRRPNTSFCFLDIRSPGLGDTAMYLCATSGGRAPGNEQFFGPGTRLTVL.

This clone was recorded many times. The chain is built from TRBV7-9 and TRBJ2-3, with a weak D call TRBD2 (7 bases). CDR3 length: 17 amino acids. Looked up from germline, CDR1 is SEHNR and CDR2 is FQNEAQ (reference sequence). Trimming pared 6 bases from V and 1 base from J, leaving 20 bases between. The CDR3 coding sequence is TGTGCCAGCAGGGCGGGGGCCGGGGGTGGCCGCACAGATACGCAGTATTTT. Protein sequence: CASRAGAGGGRTDTQYF.